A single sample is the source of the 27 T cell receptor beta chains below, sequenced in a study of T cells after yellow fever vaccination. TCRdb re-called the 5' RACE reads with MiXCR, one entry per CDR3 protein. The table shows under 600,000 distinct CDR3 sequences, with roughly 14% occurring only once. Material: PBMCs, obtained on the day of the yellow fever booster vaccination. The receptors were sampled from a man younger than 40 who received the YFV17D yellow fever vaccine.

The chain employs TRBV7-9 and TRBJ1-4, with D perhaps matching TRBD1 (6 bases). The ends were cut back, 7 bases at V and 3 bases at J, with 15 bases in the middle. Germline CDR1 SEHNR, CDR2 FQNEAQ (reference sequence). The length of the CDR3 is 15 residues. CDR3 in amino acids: CASTQEGVANEKLFF. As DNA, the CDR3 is TGTGCCAGCACCCAAGAGGGGGTGGCTAATGAAAAACTGTTTTTT.

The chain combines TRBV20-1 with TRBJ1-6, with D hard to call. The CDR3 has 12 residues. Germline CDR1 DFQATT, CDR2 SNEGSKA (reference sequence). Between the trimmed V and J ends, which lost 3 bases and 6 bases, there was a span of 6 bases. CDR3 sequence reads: CSARDFNSPLHF. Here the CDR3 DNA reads TGCAGTGCTAGGGACTTTAATTCACCCCTCCACTTT.

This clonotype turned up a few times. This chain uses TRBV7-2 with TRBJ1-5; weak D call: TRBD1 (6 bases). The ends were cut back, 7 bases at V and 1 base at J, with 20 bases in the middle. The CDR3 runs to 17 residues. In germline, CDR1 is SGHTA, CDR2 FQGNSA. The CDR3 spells CASTYHRDGASNQPQHF. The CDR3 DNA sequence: TGTGCCAGCACCTACCACAGGGATGGGGCGAGCAATCAGCCCCAGCATTTT.

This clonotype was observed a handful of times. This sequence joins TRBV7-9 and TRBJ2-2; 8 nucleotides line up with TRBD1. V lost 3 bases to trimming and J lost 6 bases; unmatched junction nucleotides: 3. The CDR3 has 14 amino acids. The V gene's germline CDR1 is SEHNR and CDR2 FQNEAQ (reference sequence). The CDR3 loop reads CASSFQGASGELFF. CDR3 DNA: TGTGCCAGCAGCTTTCAGGGGGCGTCCGGGGAGCTGTTTTTT.

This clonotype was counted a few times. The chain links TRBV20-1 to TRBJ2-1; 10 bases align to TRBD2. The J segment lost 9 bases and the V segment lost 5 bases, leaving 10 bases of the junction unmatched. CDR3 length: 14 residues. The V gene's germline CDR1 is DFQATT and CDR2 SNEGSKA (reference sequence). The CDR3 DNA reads TGCAGTGCTCGAAGCGGGAGGGCCGTAAGTGAGCAGTTCTTC. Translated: CSARSGRAVSEQFF.

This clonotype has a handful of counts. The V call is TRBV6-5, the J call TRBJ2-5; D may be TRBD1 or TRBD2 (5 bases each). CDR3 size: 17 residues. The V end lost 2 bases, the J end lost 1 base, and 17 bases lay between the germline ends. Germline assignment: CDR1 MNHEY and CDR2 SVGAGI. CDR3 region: CASSYGEVKGTQETQYF. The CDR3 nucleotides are TGTGCCAGCAGTTACGGCGAGGTTAAGGGGACCCAAGAGACCCAGTACTTC.

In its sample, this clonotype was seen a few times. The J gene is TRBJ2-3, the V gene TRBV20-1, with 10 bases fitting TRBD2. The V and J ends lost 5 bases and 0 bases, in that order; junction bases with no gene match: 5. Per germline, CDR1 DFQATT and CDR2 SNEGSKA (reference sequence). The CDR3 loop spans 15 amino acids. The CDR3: CSALRGLASTDTQYF. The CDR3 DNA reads TGCAGTGCTCTAAGGGGACTAGCGAGCACAGATACGCAGTATTTT.

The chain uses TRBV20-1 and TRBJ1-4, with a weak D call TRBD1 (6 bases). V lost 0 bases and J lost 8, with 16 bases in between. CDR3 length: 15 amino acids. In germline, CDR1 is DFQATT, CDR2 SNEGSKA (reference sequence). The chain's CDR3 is CSARDGGAENEKLFF. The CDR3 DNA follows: TGCAGTGCTAGAGATGGGGGGGCGGAGAACGAAAAACTGTTTTTT.

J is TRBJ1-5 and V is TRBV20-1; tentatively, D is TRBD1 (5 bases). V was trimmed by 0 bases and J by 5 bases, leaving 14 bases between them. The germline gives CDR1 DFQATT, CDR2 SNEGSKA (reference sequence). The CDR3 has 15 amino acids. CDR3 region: CSARDPLGTYQPQHF. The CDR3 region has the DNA TGCAGTGCTAGAGATCCGTTAGGGACGTATCAGCCCCAGCATTTT.

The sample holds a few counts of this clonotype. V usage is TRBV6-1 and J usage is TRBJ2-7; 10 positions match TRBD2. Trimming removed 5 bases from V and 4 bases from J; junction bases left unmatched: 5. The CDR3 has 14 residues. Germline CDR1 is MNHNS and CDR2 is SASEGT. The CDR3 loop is CASSLSGRVYEQYF. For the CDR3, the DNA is TGTGCCAGCAGTCTAAGCGGGAGGGTATACGAGCAGTACTTC.

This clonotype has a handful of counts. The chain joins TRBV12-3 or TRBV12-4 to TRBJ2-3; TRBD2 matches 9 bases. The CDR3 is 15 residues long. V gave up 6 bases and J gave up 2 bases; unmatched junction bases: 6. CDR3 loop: CASRTSGSNTDTQYF. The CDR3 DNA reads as TGTGCCAGCAGAACTAGCGGGTCCAACACAGATACGCAGTATTTT.

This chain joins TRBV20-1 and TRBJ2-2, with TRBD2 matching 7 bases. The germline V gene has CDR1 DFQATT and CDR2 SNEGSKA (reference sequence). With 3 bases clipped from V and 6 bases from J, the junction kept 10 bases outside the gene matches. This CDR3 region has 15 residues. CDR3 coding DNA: TGCAGTGCTAGTCTCATGGGCGGGAGTGCCGGGGAGCTGTTTTTT. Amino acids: CSASLMGGSAGELFF.

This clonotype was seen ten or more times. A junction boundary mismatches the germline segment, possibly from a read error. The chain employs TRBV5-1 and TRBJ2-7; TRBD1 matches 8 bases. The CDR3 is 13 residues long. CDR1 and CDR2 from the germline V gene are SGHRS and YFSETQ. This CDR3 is CASSPGQDYEQYF. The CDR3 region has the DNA TGTGCCAGCTCACCGGGACAGGACTACGAGCAGTACTTC.

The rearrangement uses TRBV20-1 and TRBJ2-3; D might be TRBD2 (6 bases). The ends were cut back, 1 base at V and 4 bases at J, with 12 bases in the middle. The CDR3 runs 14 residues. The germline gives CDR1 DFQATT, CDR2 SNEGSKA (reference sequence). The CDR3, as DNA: TGCAGTGCTAGAGGCACGGGAGTCCCAGATACGCAGTATTTT. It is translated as CSARGTGVPDTQYF.

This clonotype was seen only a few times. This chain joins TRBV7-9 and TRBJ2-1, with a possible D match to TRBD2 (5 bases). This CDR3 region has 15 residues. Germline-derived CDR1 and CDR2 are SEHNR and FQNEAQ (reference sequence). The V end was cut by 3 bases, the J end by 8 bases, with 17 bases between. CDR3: CASSLASSSYHEQFF. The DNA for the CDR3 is TGTGCCAGCAGCTTGGCGTCTAGCTCATACCATGAGCAGTTCTTC. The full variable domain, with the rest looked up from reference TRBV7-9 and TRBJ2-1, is DTGVSQNPRHKITKRGQNVTFRCDPISEHNRLYWYRQTLGQGPEFLTYFQNEAQLEKSRLLSDRFSAERPKGSFSTLEIQRTEQGDSAMYLCASSLASSSYHEQFFGPGTRLTVL.

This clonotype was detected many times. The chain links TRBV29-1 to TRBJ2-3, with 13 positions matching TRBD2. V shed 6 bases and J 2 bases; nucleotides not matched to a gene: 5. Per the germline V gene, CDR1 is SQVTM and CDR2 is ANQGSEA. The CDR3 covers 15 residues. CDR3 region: CSVKGLAGPTDTQYF. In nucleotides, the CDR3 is TGCAGCGTAAAGGGACTAGCGGGACCCACAGATACGCAGTATTTT.

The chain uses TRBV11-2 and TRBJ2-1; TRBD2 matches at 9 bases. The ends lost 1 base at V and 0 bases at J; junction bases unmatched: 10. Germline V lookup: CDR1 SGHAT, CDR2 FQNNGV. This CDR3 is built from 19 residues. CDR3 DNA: TGTGCCAGCAGCTTAGGGTTGCGGCTAGCGGGAAGCTCCTACAATGAGCAGTTCTTC. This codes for CASSLGLRLAGSSYNEQFF.

The CDR3 is CASSSGTWDSPLHF. CDR3 sequence (DNA): TGCGCCAGCAGCTCCGGGACCTGGGATTCACCCCTCCACTTT. The chain carries TRBV5-1 and TRBJ1-6; weak D call: TRBD1 (5 bases). This CDR3 region has 14 residues. Germline V gene data show CDR1 as SGHRS and CDR2 as YFSETQ. V lost 3 bases, J lost 8 bases, and 12 bases lay in between.

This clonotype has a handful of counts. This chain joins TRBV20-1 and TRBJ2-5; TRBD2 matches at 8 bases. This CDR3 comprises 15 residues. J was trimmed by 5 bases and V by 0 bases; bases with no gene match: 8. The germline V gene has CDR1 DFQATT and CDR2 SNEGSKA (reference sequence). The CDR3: CSARDRGGGGETQYF. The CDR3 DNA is TGCAGTGCTAGAGATCGGGGGGGTGGCGGGGAGACCCAGTACTTC.

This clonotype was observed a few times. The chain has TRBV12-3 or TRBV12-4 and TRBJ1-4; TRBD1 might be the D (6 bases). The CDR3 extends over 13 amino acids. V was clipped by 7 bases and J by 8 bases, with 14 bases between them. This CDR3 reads CASTLGAREKLFF. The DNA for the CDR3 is TGTGCCAGCACCTTGGGGGCCCGCGAAAAACTGTTTTTT.

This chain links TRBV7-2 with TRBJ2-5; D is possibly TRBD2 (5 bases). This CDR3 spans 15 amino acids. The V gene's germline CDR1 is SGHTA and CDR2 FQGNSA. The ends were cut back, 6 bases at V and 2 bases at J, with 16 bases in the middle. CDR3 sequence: CASRPVAGGQETQYF. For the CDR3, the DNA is TGTGCCAGCAGACCCGTCGCGGGCGGGCAAGAGACCCAGTACTTC.

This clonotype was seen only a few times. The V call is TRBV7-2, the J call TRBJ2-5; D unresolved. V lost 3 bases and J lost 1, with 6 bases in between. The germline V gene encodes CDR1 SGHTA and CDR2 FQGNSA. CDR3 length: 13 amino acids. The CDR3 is CASSFYRQETQYF. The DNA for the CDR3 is TGTGCCAGCAGCTTTTACCGCCAAGAGACCCAGTACTTC. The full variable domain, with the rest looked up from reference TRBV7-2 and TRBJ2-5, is GAGVSQSPSNKVTEKGKDVELRCDPISGHTALYWYRQSLGQGLEFLIYFQGNSAPDKSGLPSDRFSAERTGGSVSTLTIQRTQQEDSAVYLCASSFYRQETQYFGPGTRLLVL.

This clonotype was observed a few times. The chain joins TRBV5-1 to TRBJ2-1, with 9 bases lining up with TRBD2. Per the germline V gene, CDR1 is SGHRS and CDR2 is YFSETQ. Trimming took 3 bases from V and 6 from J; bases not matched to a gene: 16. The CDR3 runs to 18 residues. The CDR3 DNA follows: TGCGCCAGCAGCTGGGGGGGACTAGCATCCCCTGGGCGCAATGAGCAGTTCTTC. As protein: CASSWGGLASPGRNEQFF.

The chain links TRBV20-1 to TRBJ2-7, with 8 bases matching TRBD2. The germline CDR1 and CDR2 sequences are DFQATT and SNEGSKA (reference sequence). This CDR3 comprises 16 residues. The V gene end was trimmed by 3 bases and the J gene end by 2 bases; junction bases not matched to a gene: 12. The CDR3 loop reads CSASSVLTSGAYEQYF. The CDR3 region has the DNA TGCAGTGCTAGTTCGGTCTTAACTAGCGGAGCCTACGAGCAGTACTTC.

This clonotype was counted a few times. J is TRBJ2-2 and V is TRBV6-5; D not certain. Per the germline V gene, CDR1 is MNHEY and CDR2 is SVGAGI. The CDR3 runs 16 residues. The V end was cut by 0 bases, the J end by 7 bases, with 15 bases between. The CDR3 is CASSYSFALSRGELFF. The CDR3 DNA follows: TGTGCCAGCAGTTACTCGTTTGCGCTTAGCCGCGGGGAGCTGTTTTTT.

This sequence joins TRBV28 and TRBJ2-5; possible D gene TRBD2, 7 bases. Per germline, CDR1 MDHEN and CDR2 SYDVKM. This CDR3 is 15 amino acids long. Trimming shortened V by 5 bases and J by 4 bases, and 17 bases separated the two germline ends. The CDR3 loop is CASSPPRGAGETQYF. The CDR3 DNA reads TGTGCCAGCAGTCCCCCTCGGGGGGCGGGAGAGACCCAGTACTTC.

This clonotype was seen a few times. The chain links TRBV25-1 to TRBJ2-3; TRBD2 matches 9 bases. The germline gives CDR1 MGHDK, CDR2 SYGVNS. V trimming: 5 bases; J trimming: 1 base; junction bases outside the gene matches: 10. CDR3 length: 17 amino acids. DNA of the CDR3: TGTGCCAGCAGTTCATCCGCGGAGCGGGGGGGCACAGATACGCAGTATTTT. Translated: CASSSSAERGGTDTQYF.